The 27 T cell receptor beta chains below all came from one sample that was sequenced in a study of monozygotic twins with inflammatory bowel disease. TCRdb re-called the 5' RACE reads, yielding one record per CDR3 amino acid sequence without DNA. This table lists 150,000 to 200,000 distinct CDR3 sequences. The sample was blood. These receptors were collected from a human donor with ulcerative colitis or Crohn's disease, or a healthy co-twin of an affected twin (not recorded which).

The chain is built from TRBV28 and TRBJ1-3. The CDR3 is 15 residues long. Germline CDR1 MDHEN, CDR2 SYDVKM. CDR3 amino acids: CASSLLGLSGNTIYF. The whole variable domain, remainder taken from reference TRBV28 and TRBJ1-3, is DVKVTQSSRYLVKRTGEKVFLECVQDMDHENMFWYRQDPGLGLRLIYFSYDVKMKEKGDIPEGYSVSREKKERFSLILESASTNQTSMYLCASSLLGLSGNTIYFGEGSWLTVV.

V is TRBV2 and J is TRBJ2-3; with no DNA, the TCRdb D assignment of TRBD2 cannot be verified. The CDR3 loop spans 15 amino acids. Germline-derived CDR1 and CDR2 are SNHLY and FYNNEI. The CDR3 loop is CASNPPGGQGDTQYF.

The V call is TRBV5-1, the J call TRBJ1-2; TCRdb's D call of TRBD1 is untestable without DNA. Germline loops: CDR1 SGHRS, CDR2 YFSETQ. CDR3 length: 14 residues. CDR3 in amino acids: CASSLEGQGSGYTF. Together with reference TRBV5-1 and TRBJ1-2, the CDR3 gives the full variable domain: KAGVTQTPRYLIKTRGQQVTLSCSPISGHRSVSWYQQTPGQGLQFLFEYFSETQRNKGNFPGRFSGRQFSNSRSEMNVSTLELGDSALYLCASSLEGQGSGYTFGSGTRLTVV.

The chain links TRBV4-2 to TRBJ1-5. CDR1 is LGHNA, CDR2 YNFKEQ, per germline. The CDR3 totals 11 residues. CDR3 in amino acids: CASSRGGPQHF.

This chain links TRBV18 with TRBJ2-2; TCRdb calls TRBD2, which cannot be checked without DNA. CDR1 KGHSH and CDR2 LQKENI come from the germline V gene. This CDR3 is 15 amino acids long. The CDR3: CASSALAGDNGELFF. Filled out from reference TRBV18 and TRBJ2-2, the complete variable domain reads NAGVMQNPRHLVRRRGQEARLRCSPMKGHSHVYWYRQLPEEGLKFMVYLQKENIIDESGMPKERFSAEFPKEGPSILRIQQVVRGDSAAYFCASSALAGDNGELFFGEGSRLTVL.

V gene TRBV28 combines with J gene TRBJ1-6; checking the TCRdb D call of TRBD1 is not possible without DNA. The CDR3 is 16 residues long. Germline assignment: CDR1 MDHEN and CDR2 SYDVKM. The CDR3: CASSRSTGKYNSPLHF.

The chain uses TRBV20-1 and TRBJ1-1; the D gene TCRdb calls, TRBD1, cannot be checked with no DNA. Germline CDR1 DFQATT, CDR2 SNEGSKA (reference sequence). The CDR3 length is 12 residues. CDR3 loop: CSATRRDTEAFF.

The V and J genes are TRBV6-5 and TRBJ2-3; the TCRdb D gene call, TRBD2, has no DNA to confirm it. The CDR3 spans 16 residues. The germline V gene has CDR1 MNHEY and CDR2 SVGAGI. The CDR3 spells CASSYGSGSFEDTQYF.

The chain carries TRBV24-1 and TRBJ1-5; as DNA is missing, the TRBD1 call by TCRdb cannot be tested. CDR1 KGHDR and CDR2 SFDVKD come from the germline V gene. The CDR3 runs 12 residues. This chain's CDR3 is CATSGGDMPQHF.

The chain carries TRBV27 and TRBJ2-1; there is no DNA to check the TCRdb D call of TRBD1. The germline gives CDR1 MNHEY, CDR2 SMNVEV (reference sequence). This CDR3 contains 15 residues. The CDR3 sequence is CASSYAGQGAYEQFF.

This CDR3 reads CASRPSSTNEQFF. This sequence joins TRBV7-9 and TRBJ2-1. This CDR3 region has 13 residues. The germline CDR1 and CDR2 sequences are SEHNR and FQNEAQ (reference sequence).

The chain has TRBV5-1 and TRBJ2-1; TCRdb designates TRBD2, a call that cannot be tested without DNA. This CDR3 comprises 16 residues. The germline CDR1 and CDR2 sequences are SGHRS and YFSETQ. CDR3 protein: CASSSKLAGPYNEQFF. The entire variable domain, with the rest obtained from reference TRBV5-1 and TRBJ2-1, is as follows: KAGVTQTPRYLIKTRGQQVTLSCSPISGHRSVSWYQQTPGQGLQFLFEYFSETQRNKGNFPGRFSGRQFSNSRSEMNVSTLELGDSALYLCASSSKLAGPYNEQFFGPGTRLTVL.

This chain connects TRBV5-1 to TRBJ2-2. The CDR3 runs to 14 residues. Germline V CDR1 and CDR2: SGHRS, YFSETQ. The CDR3 sequence is CASSSGENTGELFF.

The CDR3 spells CASSSQGAGQPQHF. The rearrangement joins TRBV7-9 to TRBJ1-5; TCRdb's D call, TRBD1, is unchecked because there is no DNA. The CDR3 is 14 amino acids. Per germline, CDR1 SEHNR and CDR2 FQNEAQ (reference sequence). Drawing the rest from reference TRBV7-9 and TRBJ1-5, the complete variable domain is DTGVSQNPRHKITKRGQNVTFRCDPISEHNRLYWYRQTLGQGPEFLTYFQNEAQLEKSRLLSDRFSAERPKGSFSTLEIQRTEQGDSAMYLCASSSQGAGQPQHFGDGTRLSIL.

The genes are TRBV28 and TRBJ2-2; TCRdb designates TRBD1, a call that cannot be tested without DNA. Germline lookup yields CDR1 MDHEN and CDR2 SYDVKM. CDR3 length: 16 amino acids. The CDR3 here is CASSLNRGRGIGELFF.

This rearrangement joins TRBV11-2 to TRBJ1-6; TCRdb picks TRBD1, but there is no DNA to check that call. Looked up from germline, CDR1 is SGHAT and CDR2 is FQNNGV. This CDR3 spans 18 amino acids. CDR3 residues: CASSGPGQGLSYNSPLHF.

V gene TRBV25-1 combines with J gene TRBJ2-5; TCRdb's D gene call, TRBD1, goes unchecked for lack of DNA. Germline values: CDR1 MGHDK, CDR2 SYGVNS. The CDR3 has 13 residues. CDR3 region: CASRRQGDETQYF.

The V and J genes are TRBV12-3 or TRBV12-4 and TRBJ1-5; TCRdb's assignment of TRBD1 cannot be checked, as there is no DNA. The length of the CDR3 is 16 residues. CDR3: CASSFIGGLGNQPQHF.

The chain couples TRBV19 to TRBJ1-1. The CDR3 length is 15 residues. From germline, CDR1 is LNHDA and CDR2 SQIVND (reference sequence). This CDR3 reads CASSIDAGSNTEAFF.

The rearrangement joins TRBV5-1 to TRBJ2-3; the D call from TCRdb, TRBD2, cannot be confirmed without DNA. Germline loops: CDR1 SGHRS, CDR2 YFSETQ. CDR3 length: 15 residues. CDR3 loop: CASSFGGRASDTQYF.

The rearrangement joins TRBV5-1 to TRBJ2-1; TCRdb outputs TRBD1, but without DNA this stays unchecked. This CDR3 region has 16 residues. Germline V gives CDR1 SGHRS, CDR2 YFSETQ. The CDR3 spells CASSLAVGTTYNEQFF.

The genes are TRBV20-1 and TRBJ1-1. The CDR3 loop spans 12 amino acids. Germline CDR1 and CDR2: DFQATT and SNEGSKA (reference sequence). CDR3 protein: CSATVPNTEAFF.

The chain employs TRBV5-5 and TRBJ2-5. Per germline, CDR1 SGHKS and CDR2 YYEKEE (reference sequence). The CDR3 length is 14 residues. CDR3 loop: CASQRGGWEETQYF.

The V gene is TRBV5-1, the J gene TRBJ2-3; without DNA, the TCRdb call of TRBD1 cannot be checked. This CDR3 contains 14 residues. The germline V gene has CDR1 SGHRS and CDR2 YFSETQ. The CDR3: CASSFTGFPDTQYF.

The chain links TRBV7-2 to TRBJ2-2; the TCRdb D gene call, TRBD2, has no DNA to confirm it. CDR1 is SGHTA and CDR2 is FQGNSA in the germline V gene. CDR3 length equals 15 residues. The CDR3 loop is CASSSSGRETGELFF.

The chain is built from TRBV6-5 and TRBJ2-7; TCRdb's D gene call, TRBD1, goes unchecked for lack of DNA. Germline assignment: CDR1 MNHEY and CDR2 SVGAGI. This CDR3 is built from 12 residues. The CDR3 spells CASRAGEYEQYF.

CDR3 loop: CASSLARVMGYTF. The chain carries TRBV7-6 and TRBJ1-2; with no DNA, the TCRdb D assignment of TRBD1 cannot be verified. This CDR3 region has 13 residues. In germline, CDR1 is SGHVS, CDR2 FNYEAQ.